This passage covers 10 T cell receptor beta chains from one sample sequenced in a study of OX40 agonist ivuxolimab in advanced cancers. Assay: immunoSEQ multiplex PCR; the TCRdb copy retains only in-frame clones and omits some. The profile shows around 100,000 clones, about 91% of them singletons. Here the sequenced sample was CD4+ or CD8+ T cells sorted from blood, taken in a trial of the OX40 agonist ivuxolimab. The receptors originated from an adult with an advanced solid tumor such as melanoma, head and neck, liver or kidney cancer.

The rearrangement joins TRBV7-9 to TRBJ2-1; D gene unclear. With 5 bases removed from V and 4 bases from J, the gap between germline ends came to 9 bases. The CDR3 sequence is 13 residues long. Germline V gene sequence: CDR1 SEHNR, CDR2 FQNEAQ (reference sequence). CDR3 sequence: CASSGEVYNEQFF. The CDR3 DNA follows: TGTGCCAGCAGCGGAGAAGTTTACAATGAGCAGTTCTTC. The full variable domain, with the rest looked up from reference TRBV7-9 and TRBJ2-1, is DTGVSQNPRHKITKRGQNVTFRCDPISEHNRLYWYRQTLGQGPEFLTYFQNEAQLEKSRLLSDRFSAERPKGSFSTLEIQRTEQGDSAMYLCASSGEVYNEQFFGPGTRLTVL.

This sequence joins TRBV28 and TRBJ1-2, with 7 bases matching TRBD1. The CDR3 has 13 residues. Germline V gives CDR1 MDHEN, CDR2 SYDVKM. V trimming: 5 bases; J trimming: 3 bases; junction bases outside the gene matches: 3. CDR3 DNA sequence: TGTGCCAGCAGTAGCGGGACAGACTATGGCTACACCTTC. This gives the protein CASSSGTDYGYTF.

This clone was observed once. The gene calls are TRBV7-9 and TRBJ2-5; D gene ambiguous. The CDR3 consists of 13 residues. V was cut by 4 bases and J by 1 base, with 7 bases left in between. Germline V CDR1 and CDR2: SEHNR, FQNEAQ (reference sequence). Written as DNA, the CDR3 is TGTGCCAGCAGCTCCAGCTCCCAAGAGACCCAGTACTTC. Translated, it gives CASSSSSQETQYF.

The rearrangement joins TRBV30 to TRBJ2-7; 11 bases map to TRBD2. The CDR3 runs 18 residues. Looked up from germline, CDR1 is GTSNPN and CDR2 is SVGIG (reference sequence). V trimming: 0 bases; J trimming: 6 bases; junction bases outside the gene matches: 16. The CDR3 sequence: CAWSVSHLRTSGRGEQYF. CDR3 nucleotides: TGTGCCTGGAGTGTAAGCCATCTTCGGACTAGCGGGCGGGGCGAGCAGTACTTC.

The gene calls are TRBV7-9 and TRBJ2-3; no clear D. The CDR3 has 14 residues. CDR1 SEHNR and CDR2 FQNEAQ come from the germline V gene (reference sequence). V was pared by 5 bases and J by 4 bases, with 13 bases between. The CDR3 sequence is CASSRLMVADTQYF. The CDR3 DNA reads as TGTGCCAGCAGCCGCCTTATGGTGGCAGATACGCAGTATTTT.

The J gene is TRBJ2-4, the V gene TRBV7-9, with 10 bases lining up with TRBD1. After removal of 5 bases from V and 15 bases from J, the junction contained 7 bases not matched to a gene. The CDR3 runs to 12 residues. Germline V gene sequence: CDR1 SEHNR, CDR2 FQNEAQ (reference sequence). CDR3 loop: CASSLTGQGSYF. The CDR3 bases are TGTGCCAGCAGCCTTACGGGACAGGGGTCGTACTTC. Drawing the rest from reference TRBV7-9 and TRBJ2-4, the complete variable domain is DTGVSQNPRHKITKRGQNVTFRCDPISEHNRLYWYRQTLGQGPEFLTYFQNEAQLEKSRLLSDRFSAERPKGSFSTLEIQRTEQGDSAMYLCASSLTGQGSYFGAGTRLSVL.

The chain joins TRBV28 to TRBJ1-5; D perhaps matches TRBD1 (6 bases). Trimming took off 2 bases at V and 2 bases at J, with 13 bases between the two ends. Germline V CDR1 and CDR2: MDHEN, SYDVKM. The CDR3 length is 16 residues. The CDR3 loop is CASSLPGAGGNQPQHF. As DNA, the CDR3 is TGTGCCAGCAGTTTACCAGGGGCAGGAGGCAATCAGCCCCAGCATTTT. Variable domain in full (rest from reference TRBV28 and TRBJ1-5): DVKVTQSSRYLVKRTGEKVFLECVQDMDHENMFWYRQDPGLGLRLIYFSYDVKMKEKGDIPEGYSVSREKKERFSLILESASTNQTSMYLCASSLPGAGGNQPQHFGDGTRLSIL.

This clone has only one observation. The V and J genes are TRBV10-3 and TRBJ2-1; possible D gene TRBD2, 6 bases. Trimming cost V 5 bases and J 7 bases, with 15 bases left between them. Germline assignment: CDR1 ENHRY and CDR2 SYGVKD. The CDR3 covers 14 residues. The CDR3 nucleotides read TGTGCCATCAGTCCTCGGGAGTCGGAGAATGAGCAGTTCTTC. It encodes CAISPRESENEQFF.

The rearrangement uses TRBV29-1 and TRBJ2-1; D gene uncertain. Germline CDR1 SQVTM, CDR2 ANQGSEA. The CDR3 extends over 10 amino acids. Deletions cut 4 bases from V and 8 bases from J, with 6 bases between. CDR3 in DNA: TGCAGCGTTGTGGAAGATGAGCAGTTCTTC. It yields the protein CSVVEDEQFF.

In this sample, this clone turned up a few times. The chain couples TRBV28 to TRBJ2-7; TRBD1 or TRBD2 may be the D gene (5 bases each). This CDR3 comprises 13 residues. Germline loops: CDR1 MDHEN, CDR2 SYDVKM. Trimming left V 7 bases short and J 7 bases short, with 17 bases between. The CDR3, as DNA: TGTGCCAGCATGCGGCGAGCCTGGGGGGAGCAGTACTTC. Its protein product is CASMRRAWGEQYF.